The 9 T cell receptor beta chains reported below all come from one sample, sequenced in a study of cytomegalovirus exposure and HLA in healthy donors. This table comes from immunoSEQ multiplex PCR, and its TCRdb copy is limited to in-frame clones, with some not included. The sample has under 110,000 clones; about 88% are singletons. Material for sequencing was PBMCs. The origin of the receptors is a woman younger than 35 in good health and CMV-seropositive.

V is TRBV28 and J is TRBJ2-5; 10 bases are a match to TRBD2. This CDR3 is built from 17 residues. CDR1 and CDR2 (germline): MDHEN, SYDVKM. V gave up 2 bases and J gave up 3 bases; unmatched junction bases: 9. The CDR3 reads CASSLPLAGDVKETQYF. Here the CDR3 DNA reads TGTGCCAGCAGTTTACCGCTAGCGGGGGACGTCAAAGAGACCCAGTACTTC.

The chain recombines TRBV7-9 with TRBJ1-1; D gene uncertain. V lost 1 base and J lost 2, with 14 bases in between. In germline, CDR1 is SEHNR, CDR2 FQNEAQ (reference sequence). The CDR3 spans 16 residues. CDR3 sequence reads: CASSLVGGHSNTEAFF. The CDR3 DNA is TGTGCCAGCAGCTTAGTGGGTGGGCATTCTAACACTGAAGCTTTCTTT.

The rearrangement joins TRBV29-1 to TRBJ1-5; no clear D gene. V was cut by 2 bases and J by 2 bases, with 10 bases left in between. CDR3 size: 14 residues. The germline CDR1 and CDR2 sequences are SQVTM and ANQGSEA. The CDR3 DNA is TGCAGCGTTGAATCGGGAATAGGCAATCAGCCCCAGCATTTT. Protein product: CSVESGIGNQPQHF.

There are a few counts of this clone. This same CDR3 is encoded by further DNA sequences in the sample. The rearrangement links TRBV10-1 to TRBJ2-3; D possibly corresponds to TRBD1 (6 bases). CDR3 length: 14 amino acids. Germline CDR1 reads WNHNN; CDR2 reads SYGVQD (reference sequence). V was shortened by 6 bases and J by 0 bases, with 10 bases between the two germline ends. CDR3 in amino acids: CASSRDISTDTQYF. CDR3 DNA sequence: TGCGCCAGCAGCCGGGACATTAGCACAGATACGCAGTATTTT.

This clone was seen only once. This chain connects TRBV28 to TRBJ2-7, with TRBD2 identical over 10 bases. The CDR3 spans 15 residues. With 3 bases clipped from V and 3 bases from J, the junction kept 5 bases outside the gene matches. CDR1 is MDHEN, CDR2 SYDVKM, per germline. CDR3 sequence reads: CASSFLTSGYYEQYF. CDR3 DNA sequence: TGTGCCAGCAGTTTCTTGACTAGCGGGTACTACGAGCAGTACTTC.

The count of this clone is one. No DNA is shown, since the ends of the CDR3 on it are uncertain; the CDR3 is the one TCRdb lists. V gene TRBV27 combines with J gene TRBJ2-2; the table assigns TRBD1, which was not confirmed against the DNA. Germline CDR1 is MNHEY and CDR2 is SMNVEV (reference sequence). The CDR3 totals 16 residues, both ends included. Here the CDR3 reads CASSFLAGGGAGELFF.

CDR3 region: CASSGGTGGAYEQYF. CDR3 sequence (DNA): TGTGCCAGCAGCGGAGGGACAGGGGGGGCCTACGAGCAGTACTTC. The V call is TRBV9, the J call TRBJ2-7; 11 nucleotides match TRBD1. V shed 3 bases and J 2 bases; nucleotides not matched to a gene: 4. CDR3 length: 15 amino acids. Germline CDR1 reads SGDLS; CDR2 reads YYNGEE.

The CDR3 loop reads CASSGDRLTVRQYF. CDR3 bases: TGTGCCAGCAGTGGAGACAGACTTACGGTGAGGCAGTACTTC. This chain uses TRBV2 with TRBJ2-7, with D tentatively TRBD1 (5 bases). CDR1 SNHLY and CDR2 FYNNEI come from the germline V gene. V was clipped by 4 bases and J by 9 bases, with 19 bases between them. This CDR3 is 14 amino acids long.

The genes are TRBV27 and TRBJ2-7; 10 bases match TRBD1. The CDR3 contains 16 residues. CDR1 MNHEY and CDR2 SMNVEV come from the germline V gene (reference sequence). V was clipped by 5 bases and J by 3 bases; unmatched bases: 10. DNA of the CDR3: TGTGCCAGCAGTGATTTAGACAGGGGGCCACGCTACGAGCAGTACTTC. This encodes CASSDLDRGPRYEQYF.